This T cell receptor (beta chain) was profiled in a study of technical replicates of blood from a few donors. Sequencing used immunoSEQ multiplex PCR; TCRdb keeps in-frame clones, though not all of them. The table shows 56,000 or so clones, with 93% occurring only once. This receptor was taken from a human donor in good health. Some clones in this sample may be carry-over from other donors' samples. The sequencing sample was made of PBMCs.

The CDR3 here is CASSPGLSSGNTIYF. CDR3 DNA: TGCGCCAGCAGCCCGGGTCTGAGCTCTGGAAACACCATATATTTT. J is TRBJ1-3 and V is TRBV5-1; D not resolved. Germline CDR1 SGHRS, CDR2 YFSETQ. The V gene lost 4 bases and the J gene lost 0 bases, with 11 bases spanning the gap. The CDR3 is made up of 15 amino acids.